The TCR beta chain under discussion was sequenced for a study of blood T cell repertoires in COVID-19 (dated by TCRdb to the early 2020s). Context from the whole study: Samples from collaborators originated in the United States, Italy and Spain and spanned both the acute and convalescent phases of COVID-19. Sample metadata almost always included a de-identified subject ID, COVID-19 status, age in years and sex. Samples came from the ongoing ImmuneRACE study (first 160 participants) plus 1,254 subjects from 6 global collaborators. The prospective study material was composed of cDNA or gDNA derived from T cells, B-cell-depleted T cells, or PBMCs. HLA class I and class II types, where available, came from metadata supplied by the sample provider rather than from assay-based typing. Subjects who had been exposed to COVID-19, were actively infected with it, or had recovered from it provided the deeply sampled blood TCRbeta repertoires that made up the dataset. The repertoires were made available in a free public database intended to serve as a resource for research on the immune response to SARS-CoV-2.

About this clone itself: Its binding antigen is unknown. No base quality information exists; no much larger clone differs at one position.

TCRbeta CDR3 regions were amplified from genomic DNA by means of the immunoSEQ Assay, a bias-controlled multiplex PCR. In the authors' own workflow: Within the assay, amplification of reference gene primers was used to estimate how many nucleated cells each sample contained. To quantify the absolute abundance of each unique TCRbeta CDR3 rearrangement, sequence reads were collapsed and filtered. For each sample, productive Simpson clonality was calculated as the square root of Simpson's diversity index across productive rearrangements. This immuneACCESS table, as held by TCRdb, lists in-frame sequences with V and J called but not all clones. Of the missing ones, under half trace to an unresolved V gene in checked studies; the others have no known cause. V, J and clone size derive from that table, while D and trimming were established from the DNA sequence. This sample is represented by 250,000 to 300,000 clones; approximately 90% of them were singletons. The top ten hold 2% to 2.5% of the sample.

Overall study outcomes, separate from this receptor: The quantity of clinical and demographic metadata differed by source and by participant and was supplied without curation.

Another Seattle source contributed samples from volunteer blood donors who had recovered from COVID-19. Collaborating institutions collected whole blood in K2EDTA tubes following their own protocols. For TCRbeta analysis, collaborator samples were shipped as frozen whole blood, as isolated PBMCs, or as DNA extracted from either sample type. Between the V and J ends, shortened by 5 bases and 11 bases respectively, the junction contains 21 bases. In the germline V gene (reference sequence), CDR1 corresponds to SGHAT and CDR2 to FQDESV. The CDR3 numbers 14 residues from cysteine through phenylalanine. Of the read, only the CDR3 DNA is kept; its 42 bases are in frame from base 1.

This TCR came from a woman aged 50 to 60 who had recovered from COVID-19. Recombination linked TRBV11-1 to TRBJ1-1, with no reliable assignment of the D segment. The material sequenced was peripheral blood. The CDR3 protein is CASSPKGGRVDAFF. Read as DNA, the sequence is TGTGCCAGCAGCCCGAAGGGAGGGCGGGTTGACGCTTTCTTT.